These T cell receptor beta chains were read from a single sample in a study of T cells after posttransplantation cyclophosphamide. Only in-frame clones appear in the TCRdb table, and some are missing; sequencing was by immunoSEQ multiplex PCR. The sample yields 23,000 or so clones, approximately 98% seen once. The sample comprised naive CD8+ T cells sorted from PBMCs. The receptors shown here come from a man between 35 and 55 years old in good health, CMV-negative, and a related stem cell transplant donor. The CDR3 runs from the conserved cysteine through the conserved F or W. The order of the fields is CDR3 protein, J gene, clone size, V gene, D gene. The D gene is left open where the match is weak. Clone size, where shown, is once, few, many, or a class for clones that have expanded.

CDR3aa: CASSLASSGANVLTF; j_gene: TRBJ2-6; abundance: once; v_gene: TRBV28; d_gene: .
CDR3aa: CASGTSGSYEQYF; j_gene: TRBJ2-7; abundance: .; v_gene: TRBV27; d_gene: TRBD2
CDR3aa: CASSDSLSGTNVLTF; j_gene: TRBJ2-6; abundance: .; v_gene: TRBV7-3; d_gene: .
CDR3aa: CASSLGLAGGYTQYF; j_gene: TRBJ2-3; abundance: .; v_gene: TRBV7-9; d_gene: TRBD2
CDR3aa: CASSSSGLAAKNIQYF; j_gene: TRBJ2-4; abundance: .; v_gene: TRBV9; d_gene: TRBD2
CDR3aa: CSAPGLAVSTDTQYF; j_gene: TRBJ2-3; abundance: .; v_gene: TRBV29-1; d_gene: TRBD2
CDR3aa: CATFRGPEAFF; j_gene: TRBJ1-1; abundance: .; v_gene: TRBV19; d_gene: TRBD1
CDR3aa: CASTLGLAAYNEQFF; j_gene: TRBJ2-1; abundance: .; v_gene: TRBV19; d_gene: TRBD2
CDR3aa: CASTTHNEQFF; j_gene: TRBJ2-1; abundance: .; v_gene: TRBV6-5; d_gene: .
CDR3aa: CASSEGQSSYNEQFF; j_gene: TRBJ2-1; abundance: .; v_gene: TRBV6-1; d_gene: .
CDR3aa: CASSGTTGGSGNTIYF; j_gene: TRBJ1-3; abundance: .; v_gene: TRBV6-1; d_gene: TRBD1
CDR3aa: CASSQLAGETQYF; j_gene: TRBJ2-5; abundance: .; v_gene: TRBV6-5; d_gene: TRBD2
CDR3aa: CASSLETGGSRAEQYF; j_gene: TRBJ2-7; abundance: .; v_gene: TRBV27; d_gene: TRBD2
CDR3aa: CASSPDRGSYEQYF; j_gene: TRBJ2-7; abundance: .; v_gene: TRBV6-6; d_gene: TRBD1
CDR3aa: CASSLAGLARIEQFF; j_gene: TRBJ2-1; abundance: .; v_gene: TRBV7-2; d_gene: TRBD2
CDR3aa: CASSPRTSGGYEQYF; j_gene: TRBJ2-7; abundance: .; v_gene: TRBV28; d_gene: TRBD2
CDR3aa: CASSPSAGPIYEQYF; j_gene: TRBJ2-7; abundance: .; v_gene: TRBV9; d_gene: .
CDR3aa: CASRRDSRAVNEQFF; j_gene: TRBJ2-1; abundance: .; v_gene: TRBV27; d_gene: .
CDR3aa: CASSLDSLEQYF; j_gene: TRBJ2-7; abundance: .; v_gene: TRBV5-6; d_gene: .
CDR3aa: CASSTGLADYEQYF; j_gene: TRBJ2-7; abundance: .; v_gene: TRBV19; d_gene: TRBD2
CDR3aa: CASSSGTSGTYNEQLF; j_gene: TRBJ2-1; abundance: .; v_gene: TRBV6-5; d_gene: TRBD2
CDR3aa: CASSMRGTIYEQYF; j_gene: TRBJ2-7; abundance: .; v_gene: TRBV19; d_gene: TRBD2
CDR3aa: CASSLVGGSLSTQYF; j_gene: TRBJ2-3; abundance: .; v_gene: TRBV7-9; d_gene: .
CDR3aa: CASSLRTPVGEQYF; j_gene: TRBJ2-7; abundance: .; v_gene: TRBV5-1; d_gene: .
CDR3aa: CASSLGAGGPYEQYF; j_gene: TRBJ2-7; abundance: .; v_gene: TRBV28; d_gene: TRBD2
CDR3aa: CASSSEEDEQFF; j_gene: TRBJ2-1; abundance: .; v_gene: TRBV7-2; d_gene: .
CDR3aa: CASRQASSGRLYEQYF; j_gene: TRBJ2-7; abundance: .; v_gene: TRBV6-8; d_gene: TRBD2
CDR3aa: CASSQGAGSPYGYTF; j_gene: TRBJ1-2; abundance: .; v_gene: TRBV4-2; d_gene: .
CDR3aa: CASSLAGGNEQFF; j_gene: TRBJ2-1; abundance: .; v_gene: TRBV28; d_gene: TRBD2
CDR3aa: CASSFESGNYQETQYF; j_gene: TRBJ2-5; abundance: .; v_gene: TRBV28; d_gene: .
CDR3aa: CASSELGEIYF; j_gene: TRBJ2-7; abundance: .; v_gene: TRBV25-1; d_gene: .
CDR3aa: CASSPDRESSYEQYF; j_gene: TRBJ2-7; abundance: .; v_gene: TRBV27; d_gene: TRBD1
CDR3aa: CASSLGTSVYEQYF; j_gene: TRBJ2-7; abundance: .; v_gene: TRBV6-6; d_gene: TRBD2
CDR3aa: CASSGGTPGANVLTF; j_gene: TRBJ2-6; abundance: .; v_gene: TRBV28; d_gene: .
CDR3aa: CASTQAETQYF; j_gene: TRBJ2-5; abundance: .; v_gene: TRBV6-1; d_gene: .
CDR3aa: CASSSNILEETQYF; j_gene: TRBJ2-5; abundance: .; v_gene: TRBV7-6; d_gene: .
CDR3aa: CASSSFGRTVYQETQYF; j_gene: TRBJ2-5; abundance: .; v_gene: TRBV5-4; d_gene: .
CDR3aa: CAISDADRDETQYF; j_gene: TRBJ2-5; abundance: .; v_gene: TRBV10-3; d_gene: TRBD1
CDR3aa: CSVEDQTGWEQFF; j_gene: TRBJ2-1; abundance: .; v_gene: TRBV29-1; d_gene: .
CDR3aa: CASSREGGVGEKLFF; j_gene: TRBJ1-4; abundance: once; v_gene: TRBV7-9; d_gene: .
CDR3aa: CASSLGDGSGYTF; j_gene: TRBJ1-2; abundance: .; v_gene: TRBV7-3; d_gene: .
CDR3aa: CASSSGTGGNEQFF; j_gene: TRBJ2-1; abundance: .; v_gene: TRBV7-8; d_gene: TRBD1